This T cell receptor beta chain was recorded in a study of metastatic and nonmetastatic thyroid tumors. Study-wide findings and caveats: Across blood and tumor, TCR beta diversity in malignant thyroid tumors was reportedly significantly higher than in benign nodules.

In germline, CDR1 is DFQATT, CDR2 SNEGSKA (reference sequence). The trim removed 1 base at V and 8 bases at J, leaving 8 bases unmatched. The CDR3 runs to 15 residues. This clone was counted many times. The antigen is undetermined. Using MiXCR, TCRdb reanalyzed the PCR reads. The table lists 13,000 or so clones, approximately 20% of them singletons. All patients were untreated before thyroid surgery. The chain has TRBV20-1 and TRBJ2-1; TRBD2 aligns across 10 bases. Sequencing input: adjacent normal tissue. The sequence was obtained from a female donor with papillary thyroid cancer or a benign thyroid nodule (not recorded which). Some clones in this sample may be carry-over from other donors' samples. CDR3 sequence (DNA): TGCAGTGCTAGAGGGAAGAGCGGGAGGGCCGATGAGCAGTTCTTC. Protein product: CSARGKSGRADEQFF.